This T cell receptor beta chain came from a study of identical twins. For this clonotype: The antigen remains undetermined.

From the 5' RACE reads, TCRdb called clonotypes with MiXCR, one entry per CDR3 protein. The profile shows some 190,000 distinct CDR3 sequences, less than 20% of them singletons. Overall study findings and caveats: Researchers caution that invariant MAIT and iNKT cells could partly confound zero-insertion analyses.

This CDR3 has 16 amino acids. The germline V gene has CDR1 PRHDT and CDR2 FYEKMQ (reference sequence). V lost 4 bases to trimming and J lost 3 bases; unmatched junction nucleotides: 8. These data also featured in a second study, about T cells expressing NK-cell markers. From that paper: Several of the donors carried dominant NKG2C+ clonotypes that took up 1.0-7.0% of their CD8+ T cells.

The specimen was CD8+ T cells sorted from blood. The genes are TRBV13 and TRBJ2-3; 9 nucleotides align to TRBD2. This clonotype originated in a woman between 18 and 29 years old in good health. For the CDR3, the DNA is TGTGCCAGCAGCTCTGATGGCGGGAGGGTTACAGATACGCAGTATTTT. Encoded protein: CASSSDGGRVTDTQYF.